The sequence of this TCR beta chain was determined in a study of T-cell reconstitution after alpha-beta-depleted transplantation in children. Unique molecular identifiers were incorporated when the TCRbeta library was constructed. Via MiXCR, TCRdb re-called the PCR reads, giving one row per CDR3 protein. The table shows around 92,000 distinct CDR3 sequences, with 10% to 15% occurring only once. This CDR3 spans 15 amino acids. V dropped 2 bases and J dropped 0 bases, with 10 bases sitting between them. In germline, CDR1 is SGHRS, CDR2 YFSETQ. This clonotype was recorded many times. The sequencing used PBMCs from the stem cell graft donor, collected from the stem cell graft. This clonotype was obtained from a human donor who donated a stem cell graft to a child with inherited bone marrow failure. This chain joins TRBV5-1 and TRBJ2-3, with D tentatively TRBD2 (6 bases). This CDR3 reads CASSFGGLSTDTQYF. CDR3 coding DNA: TGCGCCAGCAGCTTTGGAGGGCTTAGCACAGATACGCAGTATTTT.